Sequencing of this T cell receptor (beta chain) was carried out in a study of blood T cells in healthy people across ages. Alongside a J-beta primer mix, a sample-barcoded 5' primer served in a second PCR lasting about 7 to 11 cycles. Using its own MiXCR run on the 5' RACE reads, TCRdb lists one record per CDR3 protein. The sample has fewer than 750,000 distinct CDR3 sequences; around 50% are singletons. The length of the CDR3 is 11 residues. The germline gives CDR1 SQVTM, CDR2 ANQGSEA. The sequence came from a man at least 80 years old in good health. The sample taken for sequencing was blood. The rearrangement links TRBV29-1 to TRBJ2-4; D is ambiguous. Near its end, the DNA agrees better with TRBJ2-7, so the J call may be wrong. The CDR3 bases are TGCAGCGTTGGAATTTTGGACGAGCAGTACTTC. It specifies CSVGILDEQYF.